This T cell receptor beta chain was recovered during a study of T cells after yellow fever vaccination. Study information: Libraries from low-cell-number fractions were prepared with the SMART-Seq v4 Ultra Low Input RNA kit. Study results and caveats: Contamination of FACS-sorted repertoires by abundant clonotypes from the bulk population could occur. Reappearance after the booster was observed for most primary-vaccination clones (around 96% CD4, about 91% CD8).

Germline CDR1 and CDR2: LGHDT and YNNKEL (reference sequence). With 4 bases removed from V and 5 bases from J, the gap between germline ends came to 8 bases. The CDR3 spans 12 residues. Making TCR cDNA involved 5'RACE template switching, which added UMIs and a universal primer site. TCRdb re-called the 5' RACE reads with MiXCR, one entry per CDR3 protein. This sample yields roughly 310,000 distinct CDR3 sequences, of which roughly 8.7% are seen a single time; approximately 19% belongs to the top ten. This clonotype was seen only a few times. Its antigen is unknown. This TCR came from a man between 18 and 29 years old who received the YFV17D yellow fever vaccine. This chain connects TRBV3-1 to TRBJ2-5; no definite D call. The material sequenced was PBMCs, taken on the day of the first yellow fever vaccination. CDR3 sequence reads: CASSPFLETQYF. CDR3 nucleotides: TGTGCCAGCAGCCCTTTTTTGGAGACCCAGTACTTC.